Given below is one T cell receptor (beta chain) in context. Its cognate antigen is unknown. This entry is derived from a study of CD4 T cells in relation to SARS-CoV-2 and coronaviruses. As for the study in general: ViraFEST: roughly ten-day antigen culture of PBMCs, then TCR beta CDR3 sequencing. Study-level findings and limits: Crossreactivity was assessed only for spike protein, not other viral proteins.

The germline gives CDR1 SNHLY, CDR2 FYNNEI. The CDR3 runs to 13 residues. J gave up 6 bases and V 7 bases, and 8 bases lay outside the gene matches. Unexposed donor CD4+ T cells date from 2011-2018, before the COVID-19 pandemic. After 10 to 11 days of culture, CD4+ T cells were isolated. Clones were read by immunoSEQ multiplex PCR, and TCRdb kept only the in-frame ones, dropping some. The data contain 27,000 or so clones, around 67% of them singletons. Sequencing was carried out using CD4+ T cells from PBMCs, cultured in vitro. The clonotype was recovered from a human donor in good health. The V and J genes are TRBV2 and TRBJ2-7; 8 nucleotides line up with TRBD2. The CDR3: CASNTGLEGEQYF. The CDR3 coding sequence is TGTGCCAGCAACACGGGACTAGAGGGCGAGCAGTACTTC. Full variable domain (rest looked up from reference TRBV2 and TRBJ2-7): EPEVTQTPSHQVTQMGQEVILRCVPISNHLYFYWYRQILGQKVEFLVSFYNNEISEKSEIFDDQFSVERPDGSNFTLKIRSTKLEDSAMYFCASNTGLEGEQYFGPGTRLTVT.